This T cell receptor (beta chain) was sequenced in a study of beta chain features in type 1 diabetes. Every sorted population was more than 98% pure. A few counts support this clone. The CDR3 contains 13 residues. The germline CDR1 and CDR2 sequences are SQVTM and ANQGSEA. The V and J ends lost 7 bases and 5 bases, in that order; junction bases with no gene match: 8. All of the isolated RNA was reverse transcribed, so expressed TCRB transcripts were sequenced. About 3.57 million reads per sample were averaged for naive, central memory and regulatory samples. Data came from immunoSEQ multiplex PCR; TCRdb stores just in-frame clones and leaves some out. The table has over 300,000 clones, 8% seen once.

The sequencing input was central memory CD4+ T cells from blood. This clonotype originated in a woman in her late teens or twenties in good health. The chain has TRBV29-1 and TRBJ2-1, with 7 bases fitting TRBD2. The CDR3 reads CSAGGTTNNEQFF. The DNA for the CDR3 is TGCAGCGCTGGAGGGACTACCAACAATGAGCAGTTCTTC.